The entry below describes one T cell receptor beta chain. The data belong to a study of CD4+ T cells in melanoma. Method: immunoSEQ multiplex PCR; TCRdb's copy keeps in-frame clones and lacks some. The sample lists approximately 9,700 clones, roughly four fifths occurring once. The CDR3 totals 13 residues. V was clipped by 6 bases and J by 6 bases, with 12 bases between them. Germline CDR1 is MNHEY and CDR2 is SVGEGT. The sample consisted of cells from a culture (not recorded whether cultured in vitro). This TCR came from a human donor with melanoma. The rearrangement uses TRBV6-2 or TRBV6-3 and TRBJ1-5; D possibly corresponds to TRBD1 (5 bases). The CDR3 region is CASSKGTFQPQHF. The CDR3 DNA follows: TGTGCCAGCAGCAAAGGGACTTTTCAGCCCCAGCATTTT.